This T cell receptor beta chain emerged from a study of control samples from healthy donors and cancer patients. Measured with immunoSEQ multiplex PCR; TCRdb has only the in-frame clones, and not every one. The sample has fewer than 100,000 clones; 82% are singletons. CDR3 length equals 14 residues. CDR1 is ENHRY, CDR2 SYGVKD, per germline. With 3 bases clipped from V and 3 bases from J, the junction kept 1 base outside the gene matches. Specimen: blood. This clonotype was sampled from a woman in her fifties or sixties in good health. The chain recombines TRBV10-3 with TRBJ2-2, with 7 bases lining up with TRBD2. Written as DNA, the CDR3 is TGTGCCATCAGTGACGCGGGAGACACCGGGGAGCTGTTTTTT. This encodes CAISDAGDTGELFF.